This TCR beta chain was sequenced during a study of neurological immune-mediated disorders. Unsorted libraries were generated from 2 million PBMCs held at -80 degrees C. Via MiXCR, TCRdb re-called the 5' RACE reads, giving one row per CDR3 protein. Here the sample spans 40,000 to 55,000 distinct CDR3 sequences, 9% to 12% being singletons. Ten or more counts support this clonotype. The V segment lost 0 bases and the J segment 3 bases; nucleotides outside the gene matches: 8. Germline CDR1 is DFQATT and CDR2 is SNEGSKA (reference sequence). The CDR3 covers 16 residues. This clonotype originated in a woman between 40 and 55 years old with HTLV-1-associated myelopathy (HAM/TSP). The material sequenced was PBMCs. The gene calls are TRBV20-1 and TRBJ2-1; 7 bases align to TRBD1. CDR3 nucleotides: TGCAGTGCTAGAGATCGAGGGGGCTCCTTCTACAATGAGCAGTTCTTC. Protein product: CSARDRGGSFYNEQFF.